The source of this TCR beta chain is a study of CD8 T cells in Susac syndrome. Findings and limits, study-wide: It was acknowledged by the study that relatively few individuals were included in its TCR sequencing and HLA analysis.

An input of roughly 0.5 to 1 ug of RNA was subjected to reverse transcription using random hexamers. Across 54 Vbeta and 13 Jbeta, TCR beta CDR3 was amplified with immunoSEQ multiplex PCR. MiXCR, applied by TCRdb to the immunoSEQ multiplex PCR reads, yields one record per CDR3 protein. The repertoire holds roughly 190,000 distinct CDR3 sequences, around 96% seen once, with about 0.1% in the top ten. Controls matched for sex and age were healthy donors. TEMRA cells were FACS-enriched, with CD8+ and CD4+ T cells isolated negatively. The V gene lost 3 bases and the J gene lost 5 bases, with 8 bases spanning the gap. Germline V gives CDR1 MDHEN, CDR2 SYDVKM. The CDR3 is 12 residues long. This clonotype was observed a single time. Its target is not known.

V is TRBV28 and J is TRBJ2-7; D remains ambiguous. The sequenced material came from CD4+ T cells from PBMCs. This TCR was sampled from a human donor in good health. The CDR3 spells CASSLPEDEQYF. As DNA, the CDR3 is TGTGCCAGCAGTTTGCCCGAGGACGAGCAGTACTTC.